The clone carrying this TCR beta chain turned up a few times. Its antigen is not identified. This entry belongs to a study of naive and memory T cell subsets. Points from the study as a whole: Naive and memory repertoire findings lacked a ground truth for validation. In CD4 and CD8 cells, diversity dropped from naive through EMRA.

An equimolar mix of two oligonucleotides served as the beta constant-region primer for TRBC1 and TRBC2. Four rounds of PCR amplified the ligated cDNA using nested alpha and beta constant-region primers plus SP2. TCRdb analysed the UMI-ligation and nested PCR reads with MiXCR anew, one entry per CDR3 protein. This sample has over 8,500 distinct CDR3 sequences, with 4.5% to 6% found just once. CDR3 length equals 14 residues. Germline CDR1 is LGHDT and CDR2 is YNNKEL (reference sequence). The V and J ends lost 0 bases and 7 bases respectively, with 12 bases between them. Alpha and beta libraries were amplified separately from the second PCR onward.

The sequence came from a human donor in good health. The genes are TRBV3-1 and TRBJ2-5, with D uncertain. The sample was CD4+ TEMRA cells from blood. Documented subset: effector memory re-expressing CD45RA, CD45RA+ CD27-. CDR3 nucleotide sequence: TGTGCCAGCAGCCAAGAGAGGACGGCCAGGACCCAGTACTTC. It codes for CASSQERTARTQYF.